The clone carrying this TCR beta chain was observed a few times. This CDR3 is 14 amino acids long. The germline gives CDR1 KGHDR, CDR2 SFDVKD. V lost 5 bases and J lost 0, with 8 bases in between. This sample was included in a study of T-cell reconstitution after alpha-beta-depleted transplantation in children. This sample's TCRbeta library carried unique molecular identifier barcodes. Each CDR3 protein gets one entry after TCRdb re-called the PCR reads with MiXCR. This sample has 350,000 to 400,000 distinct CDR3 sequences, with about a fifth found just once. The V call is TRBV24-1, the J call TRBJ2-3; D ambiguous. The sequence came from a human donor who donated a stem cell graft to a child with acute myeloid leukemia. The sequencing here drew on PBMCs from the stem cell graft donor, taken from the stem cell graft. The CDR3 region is CATSVATSTDTQYF. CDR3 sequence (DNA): TGTGCCACCAGTGTTGCTACTAGCACAGATACGCAGTATTTT.